The source of this T cell receptor (beta chain) is a study of cytomegalovirus exposure and HLA in healthy donors (dated by TCRdb to the late 2010s). Broadly, across the study: According to a later analysis, one platform produced both the 120 validation repertoires and the 670 or so repertoires of the first cohort. The study was designed to test whether signatures of past pathogen exposure could be identified by cataloging public T cell receptors. Along with the approximately 700-subject first cohort, a separate validation cohort of about 110 different subjects was used. The study combined high-throughput TCR immunosequencing, statistical association of individual TCRs with disease status, and machine learning to predict cytomegalovirus infection status.

Spanning cysteine to phenylalanine, the CDR3 consists of 12 amino acids. The kept DNA is CDR3 alone, 36 bases in frame from the first base. CDR1 and CDR2, looked up from the germline V gene, are SQVTM and ANQGSEA. V loses 3 bases, J loses 1 base, and the germline ends lie 5 bases apart. This clone came up a few times. Its antigen remains undetermined. No qualities accompany the bases; no much larger clone lies one base away. Other DNA sequences from this sample encode an identical CDR3 as well. The donors were included in the validation cohort of roughly 130 subjects, a group kept apart from the roughly 610-subject first cohort. What the authors observed across the whole study: A few of the identified cytomegalovirus-associated TCR beta chains were confirmed in vitro to be specific for cytomegalovirus antigens. The authors suggested that the approach could potentially be extended to other disease states and immunological phenotypes. In the study, some 180 TCR beta chains were listed as associated with cytomegalovirus. Subsequent analysis determined that TCRs grouped into clusters in the first cohort also showed a tendency toward co-occurrence across the roughly 120 validation repertoires, and approximately 94% of cluster scores exceeded 0. Most TCR sequences were observed very rarely across donors, whereas some public TCRs were present in many individuals. A later analysis lacked HLA typing for the validation cohort, so it scored co-occurrence in that cohort across all 110 or so repertoires. Cytomegalovirus status was reported to be diagnosed by the classifier with high specificity and sensitivity in both the original and validation cohorts.

The method behind the library was the immunoSEQ multiplex PCR assay. The paper's processing steps were these. A statistical classification framework was developed to diagnose cytomegalovirus status using the catalog of TCR beta chain sequences. TCRdb's version of the immuneACCESS table is confined to in-frame rearrangements and falls short of the full clone set. An unresolved V gene accounts for under half of the shortfall where checked; the remainder is of unknown origin. V, J and clone size are taken as reported in that table, and D and trimming were inferred from the DNA itself. For this sample the table gives 160,000 or so clones, of which 85% were detected only once. The top ten clonotypes cover approximately 2% of the sample.

This clonotype was obtained from a man aged 25 to 40 in good health and CMV-seropositive. The specimen sequenced was PBMCs. The chain is encoded by TRBV29-1 joined to TRBJ2-3; there is no confident call for the D gene. The CDR3 reads as follows: CSVDSGTDTQYF. The sequence in DNA is TGCAGCGTTGATTCTGGCACAGATACGCAGTATTTT.